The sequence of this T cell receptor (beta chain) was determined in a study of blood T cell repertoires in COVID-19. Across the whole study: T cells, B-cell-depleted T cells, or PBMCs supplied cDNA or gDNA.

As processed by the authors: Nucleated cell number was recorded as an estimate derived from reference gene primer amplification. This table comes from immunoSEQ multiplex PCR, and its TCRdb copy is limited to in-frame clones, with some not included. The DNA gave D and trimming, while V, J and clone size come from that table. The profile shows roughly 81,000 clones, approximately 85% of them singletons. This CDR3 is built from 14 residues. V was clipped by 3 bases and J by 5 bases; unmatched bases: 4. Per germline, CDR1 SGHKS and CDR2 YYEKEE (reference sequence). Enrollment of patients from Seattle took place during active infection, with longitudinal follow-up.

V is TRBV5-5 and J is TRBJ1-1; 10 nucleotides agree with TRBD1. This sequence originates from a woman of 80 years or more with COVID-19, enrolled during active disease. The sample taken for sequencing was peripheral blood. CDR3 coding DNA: TGTGCCAGCAGCTGGGACAGGGGTCGAACTGAAGCTTTCTTT. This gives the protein CASSWDRGRTEAFF.